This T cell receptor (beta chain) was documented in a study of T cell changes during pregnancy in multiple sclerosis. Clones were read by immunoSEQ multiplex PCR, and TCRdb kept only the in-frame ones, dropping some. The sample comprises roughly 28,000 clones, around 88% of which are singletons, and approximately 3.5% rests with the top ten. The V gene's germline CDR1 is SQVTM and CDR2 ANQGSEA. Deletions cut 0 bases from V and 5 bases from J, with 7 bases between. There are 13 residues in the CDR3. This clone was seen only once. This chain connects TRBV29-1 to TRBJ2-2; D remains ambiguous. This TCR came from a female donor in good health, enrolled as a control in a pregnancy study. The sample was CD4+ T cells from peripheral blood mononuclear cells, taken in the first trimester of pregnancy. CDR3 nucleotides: TGCAGCGTTGAAGAACAGTTAACCGGGGAGCTGTTTTTT. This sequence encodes CSVEEQLTGELFF.